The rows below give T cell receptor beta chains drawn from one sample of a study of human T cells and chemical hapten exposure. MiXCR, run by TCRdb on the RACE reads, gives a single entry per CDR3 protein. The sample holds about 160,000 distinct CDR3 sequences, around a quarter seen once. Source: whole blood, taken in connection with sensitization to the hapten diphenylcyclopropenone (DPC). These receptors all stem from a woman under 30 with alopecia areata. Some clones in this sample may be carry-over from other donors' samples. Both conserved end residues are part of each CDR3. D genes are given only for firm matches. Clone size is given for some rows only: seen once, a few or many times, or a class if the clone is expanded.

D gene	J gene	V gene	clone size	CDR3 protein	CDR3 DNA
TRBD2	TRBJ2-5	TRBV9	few	CASSRLGLAGGQRKETQYF	TGTGCCAGCAGCAGATTGGGACTAGCGGGGGGGCAAAGGAAGGAGACCCAGTACTTC
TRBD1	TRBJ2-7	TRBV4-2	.	CASSPLGQGAYEQYF	TGTGCCAGCAGCCCCCTCGGGCAGGGGGCCTACGAGCAGTACTTC
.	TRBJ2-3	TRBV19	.	CASSLTPDTQYF	TGTGCCAGTAGTTTGACACCAGATACGCAGTATTTT
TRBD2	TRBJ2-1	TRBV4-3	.	CASSPRLAGAHNEQFF	TGCGCCAGCAGCCCCAGACTAGCGGGAGCCCACAATGAGCAGTTCTTC
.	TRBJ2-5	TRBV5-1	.	CASSLAKETQYF	TGCGCCAGCAGCTTGGCTAAAGAGACCCAGTACTTC
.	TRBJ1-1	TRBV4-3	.	CASSQDGTMNTEAFF	TGCGCCAGCAGCCAAGATGGGACAATGAACACTGAAGCTTTCTTT
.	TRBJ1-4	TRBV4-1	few	CASSQLGLHNEKLFF	TGCGCCAGCAGCCAATTGGGACTTCATAATGAAAAACTGTTTTTT
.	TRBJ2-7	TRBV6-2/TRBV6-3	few	CASQTSPWDSYEQYF	TGTGCCAGCCAAACGTCCCCGTGGGACTCCTACGAGCAGTACTTC
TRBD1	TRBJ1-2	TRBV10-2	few	CASRTTDRGGYGYTF	TGCGCCAGCAGAACCACGGACAGGGGCGGCTATGGCTACACCTTC
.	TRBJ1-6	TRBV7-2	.	CASSLAHSPLHF	TGTGCCAGCAGCTTAGCCCATTCACCCCTCCACTTT
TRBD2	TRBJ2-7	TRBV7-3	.	CASSLGLAGPYEQYF	TGTGCCAGCAGCTTAGGACTAGCGGGACCCTACGAGCAGTACTTC
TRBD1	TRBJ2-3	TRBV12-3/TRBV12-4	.	CASSFWRGRQGARTDTQYF	TGTGCCAGCAGTTTCTGGAGAGGCCGACAGGGGGCCCGCACAGATACGCAGTATTTT
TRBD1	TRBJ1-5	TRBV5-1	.	CASSWGDRDQPQHF	TGCGCCAGCAGCTGGGGAGACAGGGACCAGCCCCAGCATTTT
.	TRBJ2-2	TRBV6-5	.	CASSYSSRSTGELFF	TGTGCCAGCAGTTACTCGAGTCGGAGCACCGGGGAGCTGTTTTTT
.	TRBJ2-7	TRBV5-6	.	CASSLRGASYEQYF	TGTGCCAGCAGCCTAAGGGGCGCCAGCTACGAGCAGTACTTC
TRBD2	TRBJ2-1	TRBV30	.	CAWSVGRVYEQFF	TGTGCCTGGAGTGTTGGGAGGGTCTATGAGCAGTTCTTC
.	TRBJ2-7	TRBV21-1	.	CATDYEQYF	TGTGCCACCGACTACGAGCAGTACTTC
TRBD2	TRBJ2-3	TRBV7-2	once	CASSRTSGGFTDTQYF	TGTGCCAGCAGCAGAACTAGCGGGGGGTTCACAGATACGCAGTATTTT
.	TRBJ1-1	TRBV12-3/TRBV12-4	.	CASSSGNTEAFF	TGTGCCAGCAGTTCAGGTAACACTGAAGCTTTCTTT
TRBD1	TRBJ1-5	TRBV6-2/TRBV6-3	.	CASSTDTGGGNQPQHF	TGTGCCAGCAGTACAGACACAGGGGGCGGCAATCAGCCCCAGCATTTT
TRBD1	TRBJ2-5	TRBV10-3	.	CAISGGQAQEAQYF	TGTGCCATCAGTGGGGGACAGGCACAAGAGGCCCAGTACTTC
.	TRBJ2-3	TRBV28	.	CASNRAGLGPQQYF	TGTGCCAGCAACAGGGCGGGATTGGGCCCTCAGCAGTATTTT
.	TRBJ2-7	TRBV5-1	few	CASSSGRSRYEQYF	TGCGCCAGCAGCTCTGGACGGAGCCGCTACGAGCAGTACTTC
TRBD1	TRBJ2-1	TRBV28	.	CASSSPAGTGDNEQFF	TGTGCCAGCAGTTCCCCGGCGGGGACAGGGGACAATGAGCAGTTCTTC
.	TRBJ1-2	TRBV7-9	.	CASSLVWGDGYTF	TGTGCCAGCAGCTTAGTGTGGGGGGATGGCTACACCTTC
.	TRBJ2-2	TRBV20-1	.	CSARVPELFF	TGCAGTGCTAGAGTACCGGAGCTGTTTTTT
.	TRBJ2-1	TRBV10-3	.	CAISGTQNEQFF	TGTGCCATCTCTGGGACACAGAATGAGCAGTTCTTC
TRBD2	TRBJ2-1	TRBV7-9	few	CAIPGLAGRGEQFF	TGTGCCATACCGGGACTAGCGGGAAGGGGTGAGCAGTTCTTC
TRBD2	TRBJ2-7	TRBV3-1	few	CASSPSGTSSYEQYF	TGTGCCAGCAGCCCCAGCGGGACCAGCTCCTACGAGCAGTACTTC
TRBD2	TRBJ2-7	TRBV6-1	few	CASSVGGASYEQYF	TGTGCCAGCAGTGTCGGGGGGGCCTCCTACGAGCAGTACTTC
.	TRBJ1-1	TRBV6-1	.	CASSPIPGPNTEAFF	TGTGCCAGCAGCCCCATTCCAGGACCGAACACTGAAGCTTTCTTT
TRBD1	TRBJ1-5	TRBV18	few	CASSSGQGRSQPQHF	TGTGCCAGCTCATCCGGACAGGGGAGATCTCAGCCCCAGCATTTT
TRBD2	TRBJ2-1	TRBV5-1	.	CASSLLADSYNEQFF	TGCGCCAGCAGCTTACTAGCGGATTCCTACAATGAGCAGTTCTTC
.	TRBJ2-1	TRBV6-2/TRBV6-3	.	CASSYPAVEQFF	TGTGCCAGCAGTTATCCGGCGGTCGAGCAGTTCTTC
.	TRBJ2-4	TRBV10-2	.	CASSESLGLAAKNIQYF	TGCGCCAGCAGTGAGTCTTTGGGACTCGCAGCCAAAAACATTCAGTACTTC
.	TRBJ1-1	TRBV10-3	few	CAISERQETAFF	TGTGCCATCAGTGAGAGGCAGGAAACGGCTTTCTTT
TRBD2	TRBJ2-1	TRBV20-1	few	CSARELGTRSEQFF	TGCAGTGCTAGAGAGTTGGGGACTAGAAGTGAGCAGTTCTTC
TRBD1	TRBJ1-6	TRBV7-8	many	CASSARGQDSPLHF	TGTGCCAGCAGCGCCAGGGGACAGGATTCACCCCTCCACTTT
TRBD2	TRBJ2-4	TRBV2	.	CASSSGRDLNIQYF	TGTGCCAGCAGTAGCGGGAGGGACCTAAACATTCAGTACTTC
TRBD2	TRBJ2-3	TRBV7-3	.	CASSLTAVAGGPGGQYF	TGTGCCAGCAGCTTAACCGCGGTAGCGGGGGGCCCAGGGGGGCAGTATTTT
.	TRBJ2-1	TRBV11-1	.	CASSLVGTEHNEQFF	TGTGCCAGCAGCTTAGTGGGGACGGAGCATAATGAGCAGTTCTTC
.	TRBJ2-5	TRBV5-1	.	CASRQLRETQYF	TGCGCCAGCAGACAGTTGAGGGAGACCCAGTACTTC
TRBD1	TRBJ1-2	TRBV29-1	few	CSVDSDRESYGYTF	TGCAGCGTCGACTCGGACAGGGAGTCCTATGGCTACACCTTC
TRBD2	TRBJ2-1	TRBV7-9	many	CASSTLTGTRVYEQFF	TGTGCCAGCAGCACGCTAACCGGGACTAGGGTCTATGAGCAGTTCTTC
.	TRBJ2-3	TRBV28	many	CASTISTDTQYF	TGTGCCAGCACAATTAGCACAGATACGCAGTATTTT
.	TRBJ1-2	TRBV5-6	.	CASSLRGAYGYTF	TGTGCCAGCAGCTTACGGGGAGCCTATGGCTACACCTTC
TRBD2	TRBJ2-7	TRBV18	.	CASSPRTSRRSEQYF	TGTGCCAGCTCACCACGGACTAGCAGGAGAAGCGAGCAGTACTTC
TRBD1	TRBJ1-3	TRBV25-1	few	CATEGARATGNTIYF	TGTGCCACCGAGGGGGCCAGGGCTACTGGAAACACCATATATTTT
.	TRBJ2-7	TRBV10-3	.	CAISESAENVYEQYF	TGTGCCATCAGTGAGTCGGCAGAGAATGTCTACGAGCAGTACTTC
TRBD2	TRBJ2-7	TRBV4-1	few	CASSQVPSGYEQYF	TGCGCCAGCAGCCAAGTTCCTAGCGGGTACGAGCAGTACTTC
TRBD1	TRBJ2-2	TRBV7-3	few	CASSLLPGGTGELFF	TGTGCCAGCAGCTTACTACCAGGGGGCACCGGGGAGCTGTTTTTT
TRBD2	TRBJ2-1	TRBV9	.	CASSFTSGRSNEQFF	TGTGCCAGCAGTTTTACTAGCGGGAGGAGTAATGAGCAGTTCTTC
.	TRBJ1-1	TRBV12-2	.	CASRLAWDNTEAFF	TGTGCAAGTCGCTTAGCCTGGGACAACACTGAAGCTTTCTTT
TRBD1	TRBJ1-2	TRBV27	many	CASSLAGQGAYGYTF	TGTGCCAGCAGTTTGGCGGGACAGGGGGCCTATGGCTACACCTTC
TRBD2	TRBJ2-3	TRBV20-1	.	CSARDLAGGDTDTQYF	TGCAGTGCTAGAGATCTCGCGGGGGGAGACACAGATACGCAGTATTTT
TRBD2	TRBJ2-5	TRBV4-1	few	CASSQIAGGGRETQYF	TGCGCCAGCAGCCAGATTGCGGGAGGAGGCAGAGAGACCCAGTACTTC
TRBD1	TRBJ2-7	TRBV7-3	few	CASSSGQGTDYEQYF	TGTGCCAGCAGTTCCGGACAGGGGACGGACTACGAGCAGTACTTC
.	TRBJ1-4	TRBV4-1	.	CASSRVGENEKLFF	TGCGCCAGCAGCCGGGTGGGGGAGAATGAAAAACTGTTTTTT
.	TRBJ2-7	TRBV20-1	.	CSARDGDHGSYEQYF	TGCAGTGCTAGAGATGGGGACCATGGGTCCTACGAGCAGTACTTC